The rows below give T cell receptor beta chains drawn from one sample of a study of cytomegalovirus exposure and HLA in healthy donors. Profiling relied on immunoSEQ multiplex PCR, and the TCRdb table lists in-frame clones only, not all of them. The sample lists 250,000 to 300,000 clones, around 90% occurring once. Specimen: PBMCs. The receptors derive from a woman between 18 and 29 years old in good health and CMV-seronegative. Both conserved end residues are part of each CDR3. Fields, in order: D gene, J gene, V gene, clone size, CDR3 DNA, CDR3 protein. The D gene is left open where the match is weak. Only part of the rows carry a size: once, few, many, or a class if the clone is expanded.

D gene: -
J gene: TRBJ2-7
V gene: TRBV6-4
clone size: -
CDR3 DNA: TGTGCCAGCAGTGACTGGGACATTGCTTACGAGCAGTACTTC
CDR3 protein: CASSDWDIAYEQYF

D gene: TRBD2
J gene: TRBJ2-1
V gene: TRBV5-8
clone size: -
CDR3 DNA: TGTGCCAGCAGCTTTGGGACTAGTGCGGTCAATGAGCAGTTCTTC
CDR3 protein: CASSFGTSAVNEQFF

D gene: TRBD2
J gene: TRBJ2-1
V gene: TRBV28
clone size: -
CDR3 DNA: TGTGCCAGCAGCACTAGCGGGGAAGGGGATGAGCAGTTCTTC
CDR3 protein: CASSTSGEGDEQFF

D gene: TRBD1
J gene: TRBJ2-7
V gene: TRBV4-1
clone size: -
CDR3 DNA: TGCGCCAGCAGCCAAGTGGTGACAGGGGGGAACGAGCAGTACTTC
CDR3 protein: CASSQVVTGGNEQYF

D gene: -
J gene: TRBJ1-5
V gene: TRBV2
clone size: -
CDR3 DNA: TGTGCCAGCAGGTTAGAGGGGCCCCAGCATTTT
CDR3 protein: CASRLEGPQHF

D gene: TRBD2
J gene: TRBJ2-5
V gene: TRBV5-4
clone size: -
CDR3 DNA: TGTGCCAGCGGCGGGGGGGTCGGGCAAGAGACCCAGTACTTC
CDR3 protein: CASGGGVGQETQYF

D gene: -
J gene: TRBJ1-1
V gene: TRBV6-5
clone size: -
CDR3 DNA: TGTGCCAGCAGACAGCAGATGAACACTGAAGCTTTCTTT
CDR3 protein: CASRQQMNTEAFF

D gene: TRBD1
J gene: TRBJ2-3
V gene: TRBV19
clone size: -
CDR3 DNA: TGTGCCAGTAGTATCGACAGGGACCCAGATACGCAGTATTTT
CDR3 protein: CASSIDRDPDTQYF

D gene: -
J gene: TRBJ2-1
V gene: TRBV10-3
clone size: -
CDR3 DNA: TGTGCCATAAAGACGGACTTGAGCTCCTACAATGAGCAGTTCTTC
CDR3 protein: CAIKTDLSSYNEQFF

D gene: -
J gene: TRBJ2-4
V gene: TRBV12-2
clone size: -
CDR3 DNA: TGTGCAAGTCGCTTAACTGAACCGGGACACCTAGCCAAAAACATTCAGTACTTC
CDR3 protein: CASRLTEPGHLAKNIQYF

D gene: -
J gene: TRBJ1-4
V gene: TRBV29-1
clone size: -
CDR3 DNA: TGCAGCGCCCGAAAGACAGGAACGGGGGAAAAACTGTTTTTT
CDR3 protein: CSARKTGTGEKLFF

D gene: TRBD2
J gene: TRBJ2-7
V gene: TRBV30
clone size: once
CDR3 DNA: TGTGCCTGTCTAGGAGCGGGGGGCTCCTACGAGCAGTACTTC
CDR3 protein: CACLGAGGSYEQYF

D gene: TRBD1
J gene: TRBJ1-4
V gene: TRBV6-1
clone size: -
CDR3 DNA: TGTGCCAGCACGAAGGGGGACAGAGATGAAAAACTGTTTTTT
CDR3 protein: CASTKGDRDEKLFF

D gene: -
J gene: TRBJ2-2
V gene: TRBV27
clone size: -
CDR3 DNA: TGTGCCAGCTCCTACACAGTAGCGGCCACCGGGGAGCTGTTTTTT
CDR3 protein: CASSYTVAATGELFF

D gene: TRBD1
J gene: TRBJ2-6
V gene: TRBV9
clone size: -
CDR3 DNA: TGTGCCAGCAGCGTAGTCGACAGGGGCTCTGGGGCCAACGTCCTGACTTTC
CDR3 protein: CASSVVDRGSGANVLTF

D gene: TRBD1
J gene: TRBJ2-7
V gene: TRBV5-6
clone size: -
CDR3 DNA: TGTGCCAGCAGCGTCGCAGGGGGCCGGGGCGAGCAGTACTTC
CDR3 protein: CASSVAGGRGEQYF

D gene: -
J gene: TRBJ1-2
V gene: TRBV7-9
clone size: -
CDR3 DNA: TGTGCCAGCAGCCCCAGAGGGAGAGAGTATGGCTACACCTTC
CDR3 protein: CASSPRGREYGYTF

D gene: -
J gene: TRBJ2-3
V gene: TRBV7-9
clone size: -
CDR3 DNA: TGTGCCAGCAGCCACGAAAGCGGTACGCAGTATTTT
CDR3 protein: CASSHESGTQYF

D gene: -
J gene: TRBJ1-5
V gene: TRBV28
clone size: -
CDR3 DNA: TGTGCCAGCAGTTTGGGGTCCGGACACAATCAGCCCCAGCATTTT
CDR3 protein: CASSLGSGHNQPQHF

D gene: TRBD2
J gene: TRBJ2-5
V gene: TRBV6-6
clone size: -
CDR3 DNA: TGTGCCAGCAGACTAACTAGCGGGGGCTGGCAAGAGACCCAGTACTTC
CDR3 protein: CASRLTSGGWQETQYF

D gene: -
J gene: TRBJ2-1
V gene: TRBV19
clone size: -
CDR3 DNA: TGTGCCAGTAGTCCAAGGGCTGGGGCCTACTACAATGAGCAGTTCTTC
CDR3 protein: CASSPRAGAYYNEQFF

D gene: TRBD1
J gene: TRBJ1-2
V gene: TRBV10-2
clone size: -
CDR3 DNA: TGCGCCAGCAGTGAGTCGGACAGGGGGCGGAGGTACTATGGCTACACCTTC
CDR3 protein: CASSESDRGRRYYGYTF

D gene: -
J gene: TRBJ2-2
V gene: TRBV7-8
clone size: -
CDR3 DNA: TGTGCCAGCAGCCTTGGTGGGGGCGGCACCGGGGAGCTGTTTTTT
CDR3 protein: CASSLGGGGTGELFF

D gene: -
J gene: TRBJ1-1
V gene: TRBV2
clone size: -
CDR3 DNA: TGTGCCAGCAGTGAAGCGCTTTTTTCAGACAGGAGAAACACTGAAGCTTTCTTT
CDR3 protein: CASSEALFSDRRNTEAFF

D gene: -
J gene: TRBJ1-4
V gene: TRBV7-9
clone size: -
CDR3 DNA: TGTGCCAGCAGCTTAGTTCGCGGTCGCAGAAACGCAACTAATGAAAAACTGTTTTTT
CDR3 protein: CASSLVRGRRNATNEKLFF

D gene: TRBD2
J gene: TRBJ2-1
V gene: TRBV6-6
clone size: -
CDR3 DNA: TGTGCCAGCAGTTGGGGACTAGCGGGGGGAAATGAGCAGTTCTTC
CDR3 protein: CASSWGLAGGNEQFF

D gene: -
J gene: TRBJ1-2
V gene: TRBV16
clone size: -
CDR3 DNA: TGTGCCAGCAGCCAAGCGGACACTCTTAACTATGGCTACACCTTC
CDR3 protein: CASSQADTLNYGYTF

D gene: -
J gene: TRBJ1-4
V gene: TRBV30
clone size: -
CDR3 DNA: TGTGCCTGGACCTTTGGCCATTGGGGCGGTGCAACTAATGAAAAACTGTTTTTT
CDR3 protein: CAWTFGHWGGATNEKLFF

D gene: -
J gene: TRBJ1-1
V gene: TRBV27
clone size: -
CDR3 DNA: TGTGCCAGCAGTTCCCTCCTGAGGATTAGAGCTTTCTTT
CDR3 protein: CASSSLLRIRAFF

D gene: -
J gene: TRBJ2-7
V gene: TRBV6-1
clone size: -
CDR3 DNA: TGTGCCAGCAGTGATGCCGGCGTGGGCAGCTCCTACGAGCAGTACTTC
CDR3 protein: CASSDAGVGSSYEQYF

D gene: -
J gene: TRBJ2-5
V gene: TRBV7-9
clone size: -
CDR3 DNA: TGTGCCAGCAGCTCCGGGACACAGCGGGAGACCCAGTACTTC
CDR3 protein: CASSSGTQRETQYF

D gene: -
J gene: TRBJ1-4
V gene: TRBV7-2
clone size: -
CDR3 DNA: TGTGCCAGCAGCTTTTCCGGAGCGGCAACTAATGAAAAACTGTTTTTT
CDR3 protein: CASSFSGAATNEKLFF

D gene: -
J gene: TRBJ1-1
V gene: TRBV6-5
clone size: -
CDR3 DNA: TGTGCCAGCAGGCAGGGGCTCGTGAACACTGAAGCTTTCTTT
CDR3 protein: CASRQGLVNTEAFF

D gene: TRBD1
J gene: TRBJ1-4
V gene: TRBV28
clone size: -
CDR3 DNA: TGTGCCAGCAGGGGCCCCGGACAGGGGGTATATTCTGAAAAACTGTTTTTT
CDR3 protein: CASRGPGQGVYSEKLFF

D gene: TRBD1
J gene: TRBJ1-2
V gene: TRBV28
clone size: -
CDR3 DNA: TGTGCCAGCAGTTTGGTAGGGACAGGGACCTATGGCTACACCTTC
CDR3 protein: CASSLVGTGTYGYTF

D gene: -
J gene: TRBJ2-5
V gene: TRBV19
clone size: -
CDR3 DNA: TGTGCCAGTACCTTAAATTCCCAGGGTTGGGAGACCCAGTACTTC
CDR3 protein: CASTLNSQGWETQYF

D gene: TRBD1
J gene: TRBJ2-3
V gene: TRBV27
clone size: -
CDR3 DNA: TGTGCCAGCAACCCAGGGGGCGTCACAGATACGCAGTATTTT
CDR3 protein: CASNPGGVTDTQYF

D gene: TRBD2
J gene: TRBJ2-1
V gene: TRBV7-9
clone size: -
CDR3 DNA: TGTGCCAGCAGCCCATTACTAGCGGGGGGCCGCTCCTACAATGAGCAGTTCTTC
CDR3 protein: CASSPLLAGGRSYNEQFF

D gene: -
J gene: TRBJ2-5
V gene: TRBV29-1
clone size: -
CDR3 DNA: TGCAGCGTCGGACTGGAAGGGGAGACCCAGTACTTC
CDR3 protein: CSVGLEGETQYF

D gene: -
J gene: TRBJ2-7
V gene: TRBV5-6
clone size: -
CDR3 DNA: TGTGCCAGCAGCGCCTCTGACAGTTCCTACGAGCAGTACTTC
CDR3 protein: CASSASDSSYEQYF

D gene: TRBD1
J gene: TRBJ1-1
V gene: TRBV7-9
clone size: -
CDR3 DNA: TGTGCCAGCAGCGAAACCGGGACAGGGGCCAAGAACACTGAAGCTTTCTTT
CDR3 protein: CASSETGTGAKNTEAFF

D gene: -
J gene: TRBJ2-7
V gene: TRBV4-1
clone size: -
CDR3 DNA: TGCGCCAGCAGCCAAGCAGTTTTCTCCTCCTACGAGCAGTACTTC
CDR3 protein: CASSQAVFSSYEQYF

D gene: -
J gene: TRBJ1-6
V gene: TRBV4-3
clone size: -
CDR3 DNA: TGCGCCAGCAGCCCCGACAGCTATAATTCACCCCTCCACTTT
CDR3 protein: CASSPDSYNSPLHF

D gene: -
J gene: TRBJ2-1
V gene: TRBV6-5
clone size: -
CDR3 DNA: TGTGCCAGCAGACGCCAGGAAAATGAGCAGTTCTTC
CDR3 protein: CASRRQENEQFF

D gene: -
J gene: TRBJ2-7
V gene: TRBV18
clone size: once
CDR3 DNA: TGTGCCAGCTCACCGGGCAGTTACGAGCAGTACTTC
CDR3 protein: CASSPGSYEQYF